This TCR beta chain is from a study of blood T cell repertoires in COVID-19. Study-level background: Samples of COVID-19 (acute and convalescent) were obtained from the United States, Italy and Spain. The cDNA or gDNA used as material had been derived from T cells, B-cell-depleted T cells, or PBMCs.

Individuals drawn from approximately 26 US areas were roughly 18 to 95 years old. The CDR3 has 16 residues. Trimming removed 2 bases from V and 1 base from J; junction bases left unmatched: 7. In germline, CDR1 is MGHDK, CDR2 SYGVNS. The repertoire was sequenced with immunoSEQ multiplex PCR; TCRdb's copy has only in-frame clones and lacks some. The sample shows about 210,000 clones, around nine tenths of them seen only once. Material: PBMCs or T cells enriched from blood (not recorded which). This clonotype was obtained from a man under 40 in a cohort exposed to, infected with or recovered from COVID-19 (not recorded which). The V call is TRBV25-1, the J call TRBJ2-5; 7 positions match TRBD2. The DNA of the CDR3 is TGTGCCAGCAGTGAAGGGAATAGCGGGTCCCAAGAGACCCAGTACTTC. Its translation is CASSEGNSGSQETQYF.